A single sample gave rise to the 31 T cell receptor beta chains below, sequenced in a study of CD8+ T cells in alopecia areata (dated by TCRdb to 2016 to 2018). Libraries were prepared through the immunoSEQ multiplex PCR assay. To provide template for TCR sequencing, every sample had RNA extracted and reverse transcribed into cDNA. Sourced from immuneACCESS, this table was stored by TCRdb with only in-frame sequences that have V and J called. A share of the clones is absent; for the studies checked, an unresolved V gene accounts for under half, and the remainder has no known explanation. The sample contains more than 95,000 clones, under 40% of them found a single time. The ten biggest clones cover approximately 3.1% of the sample. Sequencing was carried out using CD4+ T cells sorted from blood. Every receptor here comes from a human donor with alopecia areata.

V usage is TRBV5-1 and J usage is TRBJ1-2; D unclear. V was pared by 1 base and J by 5 bases, with 9 bases between. This CDR3 has 13 amino acids. Per germline, CDR1 SGHRS and CDR2 YFSETQ. DNA of the CDR3: TGCGCCAGCAGCTTGAGTACCGCTTATGGCTACACCTTC. It is translated as CASSLSTAYGYTF.

This chain links TRBV7-9 with TRBJ2-7; 8 positions match TRBD1. The junction had 14 bases not matched to a gene; V was cut back by 5 bases and J by 5 bases. The CDR3 runs to 16 residues. In germline, CDR1 is SEHNR, CDR2 FQNEAQ (reference sequence). CDR3 protein: CASSAVRSGDRHEQYF. DNA of the CDR3: TGTGCCAGCAGCGCGGTTAGATCGGGGGACAGGCACGAGCAGTACTTC.

This clone was counted only a few times. The chain joins TRBV5-1 to TRBJ2-7, with D perhaps matching TRBD1 or TRBD2 (5 bases each). CDR1 is SGHRS, CDR2 YFSETQ, per germline. Trimming removed 0 bases at V and 7 bases at J, with 17 bases between. The CDR3 is 15 amino acids. The DNA of the CDR3 is TGCGCCAGCAGCTTGGCCGAACTGGGGGTAACGGAGCAGTACTTC. Its protein product is CASSLAELGVTEQYF. The whole variable domain, filled in from reference TRBV5-1 and TRBJ2-7, reads KAGVTQTPRYLIKTRGQQVTLSCSPISGHRSVSWYQQTPGQGLQFLFEYFSETQRNKGNFPGRFSGRQFSNSRSEMNVSTLELGDSALYLCASSLAELGVTEQYFGPGTRLTVT.

This clone was detected only once. V usage is TRBV20-1 and J usage is TRBJ1-5; D gene uncertain. CDR3 length: 11 residues. V was shortened by 1 base and J by 7 bases, with 5 bases between the two germline ends. From germline, CDR1 is DFQATT and CDR2 SNEGSKA (reference sequence). The CDR3 sequence: CSARVGQPQHF. CDR3 coding DNA: TGCAGTGCTAGAGTGGGGCAGCCCCAGCATTTT.

In this sample, this clone turned up a few times. The chain couples TRBV7-9 to TRBJ2-7; D is perhaps TRBD1 (5 bases). Per the germline V gene, CDR1 is SEHNR and CDR2 is FQNEAQ (reference sequence). This CDR3 spans 14 amino acids. V lost 1 base and J lost 3, with 10 bases in between. The CDR3 DNA reads as TGTGCCAGCAGCTTAGAGCAGGGCGACTACGAGCAGTACTTC. Protein sequence: CASSLEQGDYEQYF.

J is TRBJ2-5 and V is TRBV11-2, with a tentative D call TRBD2 (7 bases). Trimming removed 1 base at V and 5 bases at J, with 14 bases between. The germline gives CDR1 SGHAT, CDR2 FQNNGV. The CDR3 is 15 amino acids. This chain's CDR3 is CASSLAGGLGETQYF. The CDR3 DNA reads as TGTGCCAGCAGCTTAGCGGGGGGCCTGGGCGAGACCCAGTACTTC.

This clone was found a few times. This rearrangement joins TRBV29-1 to TRBJ2-3; possible D gene TRBD2, 9 bases. The CDR3 extends over 15 amino acids. V was cut by 6 bases and J by 5 bases, with 21 bases left in between. Germline assignment: CDR1 SQVTM and CDR2 ANQGSEA. CDR3 nucleotides: TGCAGCGTCGAGGGGGCTAGCGGGACAGGAGATACGCAGTATTTT. Translating it yields CSVEGASGTGDTQYF.

J is TRBJ2-7 and V is TRBV7-2; TRBD2 matches 13 bases. Looked up from germline, CDR1 is SGHTA and CDR2 is FQGNSA. The V gene end was trimmed by 6 bases and the J gene end by 6 bases; junction bases not matched to a gene: 17. The CDR3 loop spans 18 amino acids. This CDR3 reads CASSSEGSARLAGGEQYF. CDR3 in DNA: TGTGCCAGCAGTTCAGAGGGGTCTGCCCGACTAGCGGGGGGCGAGCAGTACTTC.

A few counts support this clone. This chain uses TRBV2 with TRBJ2-1; D gene uncertain. Trimming pared 4 bases from V and 2 bases from J, leaving 9 bases between. This CDR3 comprises 14 residues. The germline gives CDR1 SNHLY, CDR2 FYNNEI. The CDR3: CASSGDFPYNEQFF. CDR3 DNA sequence: TGTGCCAGCAGTGGCGACTTTCCCTACAATGAGCAGTTCTTC.

The chain uses TRBV5-6 and TRBJ2-5; possibly TRBD2 for D (5 bases). CDR1 and CDR2 (germline): SGHDT, YYEEEE. The CDR3 loop spans 14 amino acids. V was trimmed by 2 bases and J by 2 bases, leaving 10 bases between them. The CDR3 DNA reads TGTGCCAGCAGCTTCGGACTGGAGCAAGAGACCCAGTACTTC. Translation: CASSFGLEQETQYF. The variable domain in full, with the rest retrieved from reference TRBV5-6 and TRBJ2-5, is DAGVTQSPTHLIKTRGQQVTLRCSPKSGHDTVSWYQQALGQGPQFIFQYYEEEERQRGNFPDRFSGHQFPNYSSELNVNALLLGDSALYLCASSFGLEQETQYFGPGTRLLVL.

CDR3 nucleotide sequence: TGTGCCAGCAGTCCGGGACAGGGGGAAGATACGCAGTATTTT. It yields the protein CASSPGQGEDTQYF. This chain links TRBV7-2 with TRBJ2-3, with 11 nucleotides matching TRBD1. The CDR3 sequence is 14 residues long. Germline V gene data show CDR1 as SGHTA and CDR2 as FQGNSA. The J segment lost 5 bases and the V segment lost 6 bases, leaving 4 bases of the junction unmatched.

A single count supports this clone. The chain recombines TRBV27 with TRBJ2-7; either TRBD1 or TRBD2 may fit D (5 bases each). Per the germline V gene, CDR1 is MNHEY and CDR2 is SMNVEV (reference sequence). Trimming stripped 4 bases from V and 7 bases from J, with 26 bases between. The CDR3 loop spans 17 amino acids. The CDR3 sequence: CASSSSTRGHVWGEQYF. In DNA, the CDR3 is TGTGCCAGCAGTTCCTCTACGAGGGGTCATGTTTGGGGGGAGCAGTACTTC.

There are a few counts of this clone. At the DNA level, this CDR3 is encoded by other sequences in the same sample as well. This CDR3 reads CASSSTRSYNEQFF. CDR3 nucleotides: TGTGCCAGCAGCTCCACTAGGTCCTACAATGAGCAGTTCTTC. V and J are TRBV7-2 and TRBJ2-1; tentative D call: TRBD2 (5 bases). The CDR3 has 14 residues. CDR1 SGHTA and CDR2 FQGNSA come from the germline V gene. The V end lost 4 bases, the J end lost 1 base, and 8 bases lay between the germline ends. The whole variable domain, filled in from reference TRBV7-2 and TRBJ2-1, reads GAGVSQSPSNKVTEKGKDVELRCDPISGHTALYWYRQSLGQGLEFLIYFQGNSAPDKSGLPSDRFSAERTGGSVSTLTIQRTQQEDSAVYLCASSSTRSYNEQFFGPGTRLTVL.

This clone has at least ten counts. The V and J genes are TRBV7-2 and TRBJ2-1; 10 positions match TRBD2. The CDR3 has 17 amino acids. CDR1 is SGHTA and CDR2 is FQGNSA in the germline V gene. Trimming at V came to 5 bases and at J to 4 bases, leaving 11 bases not matched to a gene. CDR3 residues: CASSPGASGSLYNEQFF. The CDR3 DNA reads TGTGCCAGCAGCCCAGGGGCTAGCGGGAGCCTTTACAATGAGCAGTTCTTC. The variable domain in full, with the rest retrieved from reference TRBV7-2 and TRBJ2-1, is GAGVSQSPSNKVTEKGKDVELRCDPISGHTALYWYRQSLGQGLEFLIYFQGNSAPDKSGLPSDRFSAERTGGSVSTLTIQRTQQEDSAVYLCASSPGASGSLYNEQFFGPGTRLTVL.

This clone was recorded a few times. The CDR3 reads CASSVVGNTGELFF. The CDR3 DNA sequence: TGTGCCAGCAGTGTCGTCGGGAACACCGGGGAGCTGTTTTTT. The chain recombines TRBV2 with TRBJ2-2; D is unclear. Germline assignment: CDR1 SNHLY and CDR2 FYNNEI. V gave up 4 bases and J gave up 1 base, with 7 bases separating them. This CDR3 is 14 amino acids long.

The chain employs TRBV23-1 and TRBJ2-3; 12 bases fit TRBD1. Being an ORF, TRBV23-1 has a function that is uncertain. Trimming cost V 8 bases and J 3 bases; bases outside gene matches: 6. The CDR3 loop spans 15 amino acids. In DNA form, the CDR3 reads TGCGCCAGCCCTCGGGACAGGGGGCGAACAGATACGCAGTATTTT. Translating it yields CASPRDRGRTDTQYF.

The chain combines TRBV4-1 with TRBJ2-5; D is unclear. V was trimmed by 3 bases and J by 5 bases, leaving 10 bases between them. Germline CDR1 is MGHRA and CDR2 is YSYEKL. The CDR3 is 13 residues long. The CDR3 here is CASSQLRSETQYF. DNA of the CDR3: TGCGCCAGCAGCCAGCTCCGGAGTGAGACCCAGTACTTC.

This chain uses TRBV29-1 with TRBJ2-2; D tentatively fits TRBD1 or TRBD2 (7 bases each). The V end lost 7 bases, the J end lost 4 bases, and 19 bases lay between the germline ends. Germline assignment: CDR1 SQVTM and CDR2 ANQGSEA. This CDR3 region has 15 residues. CDR3 bases: TGCAGCGGACTAAGGGGAGGGGGCGGCACCGGGGAGCTGTTTTTT. Protein: CSGLRGGGGTGELFF.

The chain uses TRBV29-1 and TRBJ1-5; D call uncertain. The germline gives CDR1 SQVTM, CDR2 ANQGSEA. The CDR3 sequence is 13 residues long. The CDR3 bases are TGCAGGAGGCAAGTCCGGGGCAATCAGCCCCAGCATTTT. Translation gives CRRQVRGNQPQHF.

The rearrangement uses TRBV29-1 and TRBJ2-7; 7 bases agree with TRBD2. Looked up from germline, CDR1 is SQVTM and CDR2 is ANQGSEA. The CDR3 consists of 12 residues. With V trimmed by 7 bases and J by 3 bases, 6 bases remained unmatched. The CDR3 DNA is TGCAGCGCGAGTAGCGGGTACTACGAGCAGTACTTC. Protein: CSASSGYYEQYF.

The V gene is TRBV5-1, the J gene TRBJ2-5, with a possible D match to TRBD1 (5 bases). The CDR3 contains 12 residues. The ends were cut back, 4 bases at V and 2 bases at J, with 6 bases in the middle. Looked up from germline, CDR1 is SGHRS and CDR2 is YFSETQ. The CDR3 DNA follows: TGCGCCAGCAGCAAGGGGCAAGAGACCCAGTACTTC. Translation: CASSKGQETQYF.

The chain has TRBV7-3 and TRBJ2-3; unclear D gene. CDR1 is SGHTA and CDR2 is FQGTGA in the germline V gene. This CDR3 is built from 12 residues. V gave up 3 bases and J gave up 1 base, with 2 bases separating them. The CDR3 nucleotides read TGTGCCAGCAGCTTTGGCACAGATACGCAGTATTTT. This encodes CASSFGTDTQYF.

The chain recombines TRBV29-1 with TRBJ2-5; the D gene could be TRBD1 or TRBD2 (6 bases each). Germline V gene sequence: CDR1 SQVTM, CDR2 ANQGSEA. V was clipped by 6 bases and J by 3 bases, with 20 bases between them. This CDR3 spans 15 amino acids. CDR3 DNA sequence: TGCAGCGTCCTCCTCCGGGGGCGTACAAAAGAGACCCAGTACTTC. Its protein is CSVLLRGRTKETQYF.

V is TRBV2 and J is TRBJ1-1; D unclear. The V end lost 3 bases, the J end lost 1 base, and 6 bases lay between the germline ends. Germline V gene data show CDR1 as SNHLY and CDR2 as FYNNEI. This CDR3 is built from 13 residues. The CDR3 DNA follows: TGTGCCAGCAGTGACTTAAGGAACACTGAAGCTTTCTTT. Residues: CASSDLRNTEAFF.

The rearrangement links TRBV5-4 to TRBJ2-3; 10 nucleotides agree with TRBD1. Germline V gene lookup returns CDR1 SGHNT and CDR2 YYREEE (reference sequence). This CDR3 has 13 amino acids. Losses at the gene ends were 5 bases for V and 5 bases for J; bases not matched to a gene: 2. DNA of the CDR3: TGTGCCAGCAGTTGGGACAGGGGAGATACGCAGTATTTT. It codes for CASSWDRGDTQYF.

V gene TRBV7-2 combines with J gene TRBJ2-7, with 8 bases aligning to TRBD1. The V gene's germline CDR1 is SGHTA and CDR2 FQGNSA. The CDR3 covers 13 residues. V gave up 1 base and J gave up 4 bases; unmatched junction bases: 0. DNA of the CDR3: TGTGCCAGCAGCTTAGGGACAGGGTACGAGCAGTACTTC. Translation gives CASSLGTGYEQYF.

The table lists this clone with a count of one. The chain uses TRBV7-2 and TRBJ1-2; D gene uncertain. Germline V CDR1 and CDR2: SGHTA, FQGNSA. V was pared by 1 base and J by 5 bases, with 5 bases between. The CDR3 totals 12 residues. Here the CDR3 reads CASSLEIYGYTF. The CDR3 nucleotides are TGTGCCAGCAGCTTAGAAATTTATGGCTACACCTTC.

The CDR3 protein is CSAGASYNSPLHF. The DNA for the CDR3 is TGCAGCGCCGGGGCGTCCTATAATTCACCCCTCCACTTT. This rearrangement joins TRBV29-1 to TRBJ1-6, with D perhaps matching TRBD1 (5 bases). The V end lost 7 bases, the J end lost 1 base, and 8 bases lay between the germline ends. There are 13 residues in the CDR3. Germline CDR1 and CDR2: SQVTM and ANQGSEA.

The V call is TRBV25-1, the J call TRBJ2-7, with 8 positions matching TRBD1. The V gene's germline CDR1 is MGHDK and CDR2 SYGVNS. Trimming took 2 bases from V and 3 from J; bases not matched to a gene: 9. The CDR3 has 16 amino acids. This CDR3 reads CASSESPTGAFYEQYF. CDR3 DNA sequence: TGTGCCAGCAGTGAAAGTCCGACAGGGGCCTTCTACGAGCAGTACTTC.

This chain connects TRBV29-1 to TRBJ2-3, with 8 positions matching TRBD1. The CDR3 consists of 14 residues. The V segment lost 7 bases and the J segment 3 bases; nucleotides outside the gene matches: 9. Per the germline V gene, CDR1 is SQVTM and CDR2 is ANQGSEA. In DNA, the CDR3 is TGCAGCGCTACGGACAGGGTGCGGACAGATACGCAGTATTTT. It is translated as CSATDRVRTDTQYF.

This clone was counted only a few times. The chain couples TRBV29-1 to TRBJ2-5; D call uncertain. Between the trimmed V and J ends, which lost 4 bases and 2 bases, there was a span of 5 bases. The CDR3 spans 11 residues. Germline CDR1 reads SQVTM; CDR2 reads ANQGSEA. CDR3 residues: CSVAWQETQYF. As DNA, the CDR3 is TGCAGCGTTGCGTGGCAAGAGACCCAGTACTTC.